These T cell receptor beta chains were read from a single sample in a study of shared clonotypes between healthy human individuals. The protocol was immunoSEQ multiplex PCR, while the TCRdb copy is restricted to in-frame clones and leaves out a portion. The table includes about 1 million clones, about 70% detected once. Sequenced input: memory CD4+ T cells sorted from blood. The receptors here all came from a man between 18 and 35 years old in good health. CDR3s include the opening cysteine and the closing phenylalanine or tryptophan. The order of the fields is V gene, J gene, CDR3 length, D gene, clone size, CDR3 DNA, CDR3 protein. The D gene is left open where the match is weak. Not every row has a clone size; where given, it reads once, few, many or a size class.

>TRBV7-2|TRBJ2-5|17|.|.
TGTGCCAGCAGCCCCCCCTATTGGAGGGCCATGGGGGAGACCCAGTACTTC
CASSPPYWRAMGETQYF
>TRBV19|TRBJ2-2|16|.|.
TGTGCCAGTAGTATTCGGGGGAAGGAAAACACCGGGGAGCTGTTTTTT
CASSIRGKENTGELFF
>TRBV7-9|TRBJ1-6|15|TRBD1|few
TGTGCCAGCAGCCTCACCGGGACAGGGGTGTCACCCCTCCACTTT
CASSLTGTGVSPLHF
>TRBV15|TRBJ2-1|15|.|.
TGTGCCACCAGCAGAGATCCGCGGTCCTACAATGAGCAGTTCTTC
CATSRDPRSYNEQFF
>TRBV28|TRBJ1-5|14|.|.
TGTGCCAGCAGTTTAGGTAGGGACCCGATTGCCCAGCATTTT
CASSLGRDPIAQHF
>TRBV19|TRBJ1-4|17|.|.
TGTGCCAGTAGTAGGGGGACCGTCAGGGGAGCTAATGAAAAACTGTTTTTT
CASSRGTVRGANEKLFF
>TRBV19|TRBJ2-6|15|.|.
TGTGCCAGTGGAGGCGCGGACGCTGGGGCCAACGTCCTGACTTTC
CASGGADAGANVLTF
>TRBV28|TRBJ1-4|12|.|.
TGTGCCAGCAGTTTGAAGGGCGGAGTGGGGGGGTTT
CASSLKGGVGGF
>TRBV7-2|TRBJ2-1|13|.|.
TGTGCCAGCAGGTTTATGGGGTCCAATGAGCAGTTCTTC
CASRFMGSNEQFF
>TRBV28|TRBJ1-3|14|.|.
TGTGCCAGCAGCCGGGACCGAACGAGAAACACCATATATTTT
CASSRDRTRNTIYF
>TRBV6-5|TRBJ2-4|15|.|few
TGTGCCAGCAGTTCAGGACAGCTAGCCAAAAACATTCAGTACTTC
CASSSGQLAKNIQYF
>TRBV5-5|TRBJ2-6|19|.|.
TGTGCCAGCAGCTCGAATGCGGGACAGTTACTGATTGGGGCCAACGTCCTGACTTTC
CASSSNAGQLLIGANVLTF
>TRBV5-1|TRBJ2-1|17|TRBD2|.
TGCGCCAGCAGCACTATAGCGGGAGATGGTTGGGGCAATGAGCAGTTCTTC
CASSTIAGDGWGNEQFF
>TRBV30|TRBJ2-3|12|.|.
TGTGCCTGCACAAAAGGCGCAGATACGCAGTATTTT
CACTKGADTQYF
>TRBV4-3|TRBJ2-1|18|.|.
TGCGCCAGCAGCCAAGATAGTTATCCTACTAGCTCCTACAATGAGCAGTTCTTC
CASSQDSYPTSSYNEQFF
>TRBV18|TRBJ1-1|15|TRBD1|.
TGTGCCAGCTCACCACGGGGCAGGGGGGAATCTGAAGCTTTCTTT
CASSPRGRGESEAFF
>TRBV19|TRBJ2-1|12|.|once
TGTGCCAGTAGTACCCGACAGAGTGAGCAGTTCTTC
CASSTRQSEQFF
>TRBV5-1|TRBJ2-1|14|.|few
TGCGCCAGCAGCTTGTTCTTCGGGAGCGATGAGCAGTTCTTC
CASSLFFGSDEQFF